This TCR beta chain originates from a study of beta chain features in type 1 diabetes. Germline CDR1 and CDR2: ENHRY and SYGVKD. Trimming stripped 7 bases from V and 4 bases from J, with 12 bases between. The CDR3 loop spans 13 amino acids. Blood was collected once per donor into heparin, averaging roughly 0.12 L. All of the isolated RNA was reverse transcribed, so expressed TCRB transcripts were sequenced. The data were produced by immunoSEQ multiplex PCR, yet TCRdb's version contains in-frame clones alone and is incomplete. The table records 300,000 to 350,000 clones, around 7.6% of them present only once. This clone was found a few times.

Sequencing input: central memory CD4+ T cells from blood. The chain carries TRBV10-3 and TRBJ2-3; D is undetermined. The TCR sequence derives from a woman between 18 and 30 years old in good health. The CDR3: CAITNSLADTQYF. The CDR3 DNA is TGTGCCATCACCAACTCTCTGGCAGATACGCAGTATTTT.